This TCR beta chain was sequenced during a study of cytomegalovirus exposure and HLA in healthy donors. Deletions cut 7 bases from V and 6 bases from J, with 16 bases between. Germline-derived CDR1 and CDR2 are SGHTA and FQGNSA. This CDR3 contains 14 residues. In nominal health when sampled, donors likely had unrecorded immune exposures nonetheless. Amplification used 60 Vbeta primers and 13 Jbeta primers. Data came from immunoSEQ multiplex PCR; TCRdb stores just in-frame clones and leaves some out. In the table there are over 150,000 clones, around 83% of which are singletons. The chain recombines TRBV7-2 with TRBJ2-1; D may be TRBD2 (5 bases). The sequencing sample was made of PBMCs. This TCR came from a man over 45 in good health and CMV-seronegative. For the CDR3, the DNA is TGTGCCAGCACCAAAGACTATAGAATCAATGAGCAGTTCTTC. Translated, it gives CASTKDYRINEQFF.